The rows below give T cell receptor beta chains drawn from one sample of a study of blood T cell repertoires in COVID-19. Sequencing was performed with immunoSEQ multiplex PCR; in TCRdb, only in-frame clones are kept and a portion is missing. Of approximately 25,000 clones in the sample, around nine tenths are singletons; the top ten hold about 16%. The specimen was peripheral blood. These receptors were collected from a human donor with active COVID-19. The donor label of this sample is uncertain. CDR3s include the opening cysteine and the closing phenylalanine or tryptophan. A D gene is named only where the DNA matches it firmly. Clone size, where shown, is once, few, many, or a class for clones that have expanded.

TRBD1,TRBV9,-,TRBJ2-7,CASSVEGRGNYEQYF,TGTGCCAGCAGCGTAGAGGGCAGGGGGAACTACGAGCAGTACTTC
TRBD1,TRBV7-3,-,TRBJ2-3,CASSFIPTGLSTDTQYF,TGTGCCAGCAGCTTTATCCCGACAGGGCTGAGCACAGATACGCAGTATTTT
-,TRBV28,-,TRBJ1-5,CASSPTASNQPQHF,TGTGCCAGCAGTCCGACAGCCAGCAATCAGCCCCAGCATTTT
-,TRBV4-3,-,TRBJ1-2,CASSQDPGTNYGYTF,TGCGCCAGCAGCCAAGATCCAGGGACTAACTATGGCTACACCTTC
TRBD2,TRBV19,-,TRBJ2-1,CANRGAGDNEQFF,TGTGCCAACCGGGGAGCGGGAGATAATGAGCAGTTCTTC
-,TRBV14,-,TRBJ2-2,CASSQRVPSGANTGELFF,TGTGCCAGCAGCCAACGGGTCCCATCGGGAGCGAACACCGGGGAGCTGTTTTTT
TRBD2,TRBV18,once,TRBJ2-3,CASSPPGLAQDTQYF,TGTGCCAGCTCACCACCGGGACTAGCGCAAGATACGCAGTATTTT
TRBD2,TRBV6-5,few,TRBJ2-1,CASSYGEGNEQFF,TGTGCCAGCAGTTATGGGGAGGGTAATGAGCAGTTCTTC
-,TRBV9,once,TRBJ1-2,CASSVAGRGYYGYTF,TGTGCCAGCAGCGTAGCCGGCAGGGGCTACTATGGCTACACCTTC
TRBD1,TRBV9,-,TRBJ2-1,CASSASDRGVDEQFF,TGTGCCAGCAGCGCGTCAGACAGGGGTGTAGATGAGCAGTTCTTC
-,TRBV24-1,-,TRBJ2-3,CATTAGGLDTQYF,TGTGCCACCACGGCTGGGGGCTTAGATACGCAGTATTTT
TRBD2,TRBV5-6,-,TRBJ2-3,CASSLVLAGTDTQYF,TGTGCCAGCAGCTTGGTCCTAGCGGGAACAGATACGCAGTATTTT
-,TRBV6-2/TRBV6-3,-,TRBJ2-7,CASSDQGLAVYEQYF,TGTGCCAGCAGCGATCAGGGGCTAGCGGTTTACGAGCAGTACTTC
TRBD1,TRBV4-3,-,TRBJ1-1,CASSQDDRANTEAFF,TGCGCCAGCAGCCAAGATGACAGGGCGAACACTGAAGCTTTCTTT
TRBD2,TRBV3-1/TRBV3-2,-,TRBJ2-5,CASSQGRPSGGETQYF,TGTGCCAGCAGCCAAGGGAGGCCTTCGGGAGGAGAGACCCAGTACTTC
-,TRBV3-1/TRBV3-2,-,TRBJ2-7,CASSLGLVYEQYF,TGTGCCAGCAGCCTTGGACTGGTCTACGAGCAGTACTTC
TRBD2,TRBV2,-,TRBJ2-1,CASGLDSLGNEQFF,TGTGCCAGCGGACTAGATTCTCTGGGGAATGAGCAGTTCTTC
TRBD2,TRBV5-4,-,TRBJ2-5,CASKVQRGNGETQYF,TGTGCCAGCAAGGTCCAGCGGGGGAACGGAGAGACCCAGTACTTC
TRBD1,TRBV7-9,-,TRBJ1-1,CASSSPAGQEMNTEAFF,TGTGCCAGCAGCTCCCCGGCGGGACAGGAAATGAACACTGAAGCTTTCTTT
TRBD1,TRBV5-1,-,TRBJ2-3,CASSSDHRGDTQYF,TGCGCCAGCAGCTCTGACCACAGGGGTGATACGCAGTATTTT
-,TRBV27,-,TRBJ2-1,CASSLDYLQFF,TGTGCCAGCAGTTTAGACTACCTACAGTTCTTC
-,TRBV9,few,TRBJ1-4,CASSVADSSLNEKLFF,TGTGCCAGCAGCGTAGCGGACAGTTCCCTTAATGAAAAACTGTTTTTT
-,TRBV29-1,-,TRBJ2-2,CSRRREGPGELFF,TGCAGCCGTCGACGGGAAGGGCCCGGGGAGCTGTTTTTT
-,TRBV7-9,-,TRBJ1-3,CASSQTGTTGNTIYF,TGTGCCAGCAGCCAGACAGGAACGACTGGAAACACCATATATTTT
TRBD1,TRBV27,-,TRBJ1-2,CASSLSAGGVRGYTF,TGTGCCAGCAGTTTATCGGCAGGGGGAGTTCGGGGCTACACCTTC
TRBD2,TRBV27,-,TRBJ2-3,CASSLRLAGDYTDTQYF,TGTGCCAGCAGTTTACGCCTAGCGGGGGACTACACAGATACGCAGTATTTT
TRBD1,TRBV4-3,once,TRBJ2-5,CASSPHLGQGQETQYF,TGCGCCAGCAGCCCCCATCTTGGACAGGGTCAAGAGACCCAGTACTTC
-,TRBV27,-,TRBJ1-4,CASSLPGRNEKLFF,TGTGCCAGCAGTTTACCGGGAAGGAATGAAAAACTGTTTTTT
TRBD1,TRBV4-2,-,TRBJ2-7,CASSQDEGGQFSYEQYF,TGTGCCAGCAGCCAAGATGAAGGGGGACAGTTCTCCTACGAGCAGTACTTC
TRBD2,TRBV5-1,-,TRBJ2-7,CASSLVTSGGAEQYF,TGCGCCAGCAGCTTGGTTACTAGCGGGGGGGCCGAGCAGTACTTC
TRBD1,TRBV6-5,few,TRBJ1-5,CASSKGTASNQPQHF,TGTGCCAGCAGCAAAGGGACAGCTAGCAATCAGCCCCAGCATTTT
TRBD2,TRBV7-2,-,TRBJ2-5,CASSLVGTQRGETQYF,TGTGCCAGCAGCTTAGTAGGGACCCAGCGGGGAGAGACCCAGTACTTC
-,TRBV5-4,-,TRBJ2-5,CASSSGGGLPLQETQYF,TGTGCCAGCAGCTCGGGTGGGGGACTGCCTTTACAAGAGACCCAGTACTTC
TRBD1,TRBV6-5,-,TRBJ1-2,CASATGTNYGYTF,TGTGCCAGCGCGACAGGGACTAACTATGGCTACACCTTC
-,TRBV4-1,-,TRBJ1-6,CASSQEGTGTNSPLHF,TGCGCCAGCAGCCAAGAGGGAACAGGGACGAATTCACCCCTCCACTTT
TRBD1,TRBV18,-,TRBJ2-3,CASSITGAPDTQYF,TGTGCCAGCTCAATCACAGGGGCCCCAGATACGCAGTATTTT
-,TRBV27,few,TRBJ2-7,CASSYQGSYEQYF,TGTGCCAGCAGTTATCAGGGATCCTACGAGCAGTACTTC
-,TRBV29-1,-,TRBJ2-3,CSVPEMYF,TGCAGCGTCCCGGAGATGTATTTT
-,TRBV7-2,-,TRBJ2-7,CASSSFTYEQYF,TGTGCCAGCAGCTCCTTTACCTACGAGCAGTACTTC
-,TRBV19,-,TRBJ2-3,CASTSSTDTQYF,TGTGCCAGTACCTCGAGCACAGATACGCAGTATTTT
TRBD1,TRBV28,-,TRBJ1-2,CASSFLPDRVRYTF,TGTGCCAGCAGTTTTCTTCCGGACAGGGTACGGTACACCTTC
-,TRBV7-9,few,TRBJ2-7,CASSFGGGEGPSSYEQYF,TGTGCCAGCAGCTTTGGTGGAGGTGAGGGCCCGAGCTCCTACGAGCAGTACTTC
TRBD2,TRBV7-8,-,TRBJ2-3,CASRQTRTSGRPAADTQYF,TGTGCCAGCAGACAAACCCGGACTAGCGGGAGACCTGCGGCAGATACGCAGTATTTT
-,TRBV7-2,-,TRBJ2-6,CASSPETGANVLTF,TGTGCCAGCAGCCCCGAGACTGGGGCCAACGTCCTGACTTTC
-,TRBV6-6,-,TRBJ1-6,CASSYIGRGGNSPLHF,TGTGCCAGCAGTTACATCGGGAGGGGGGGAAATTCACCCCTCCACTTT